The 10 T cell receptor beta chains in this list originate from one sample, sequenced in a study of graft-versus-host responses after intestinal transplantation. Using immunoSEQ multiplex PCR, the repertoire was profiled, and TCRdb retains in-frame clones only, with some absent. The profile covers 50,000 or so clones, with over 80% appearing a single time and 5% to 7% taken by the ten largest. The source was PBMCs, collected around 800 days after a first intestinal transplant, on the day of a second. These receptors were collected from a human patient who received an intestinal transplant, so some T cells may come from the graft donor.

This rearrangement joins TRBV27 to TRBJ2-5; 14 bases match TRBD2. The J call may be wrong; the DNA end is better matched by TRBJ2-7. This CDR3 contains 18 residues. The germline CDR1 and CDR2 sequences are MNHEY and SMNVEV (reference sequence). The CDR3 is CASSVSGLAGEKPYEQYF. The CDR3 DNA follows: TGTGCCAGCAGTGTCTCGGGACTAGCGGGAGAGAAGCCCTACGAGCAGTACTTC.

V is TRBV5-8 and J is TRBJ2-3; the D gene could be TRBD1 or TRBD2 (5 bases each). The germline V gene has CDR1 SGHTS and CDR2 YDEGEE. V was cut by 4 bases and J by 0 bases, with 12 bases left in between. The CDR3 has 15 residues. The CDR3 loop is CASSPGTSSTDTQYF. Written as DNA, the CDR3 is TGTGCCAGCAGCCCAGGGACCTCTAGCACAGATACGCAGTATTTT.

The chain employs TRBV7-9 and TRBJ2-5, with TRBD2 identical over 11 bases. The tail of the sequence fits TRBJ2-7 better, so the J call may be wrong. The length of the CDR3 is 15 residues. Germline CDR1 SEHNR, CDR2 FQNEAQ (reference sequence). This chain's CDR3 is CASSRPSGRFYEQYF. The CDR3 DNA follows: TGTGCCAGCAGTCGCCCTAGCGGGAGGTTTTACGAGCAGTACTTC.

The CDR3 spells CASSESPELEGYNEQFF. For the CDR3, the DNA is TGCGCCAGCAGTGAGTCCCCGGAACTTGAGGGGTACAATGAGCAGTTCTTC. This chain uses TRBV10-1 with TRBJ2-1; perhaps D is TRBD1 or TRBD2 (5 bases each). Germline V gene sequence: CDR1 WNHNN, CDR2 SYGVQD (reference sequence). The V end lost 0 bases, the J end lost 4 bases, and 16 bases lay between the germline ends. The CDR3 is made up of 17 amino acids.

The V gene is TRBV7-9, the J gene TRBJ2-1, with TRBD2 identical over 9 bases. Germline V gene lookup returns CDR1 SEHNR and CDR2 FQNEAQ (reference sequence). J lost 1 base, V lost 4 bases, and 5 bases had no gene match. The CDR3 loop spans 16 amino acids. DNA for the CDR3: TGTGCCAGCAGCTCCGGACTAGCGCGTTCCTACAATGAGCAGTTCTTC. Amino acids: CASSSGLARSYNEQFF.

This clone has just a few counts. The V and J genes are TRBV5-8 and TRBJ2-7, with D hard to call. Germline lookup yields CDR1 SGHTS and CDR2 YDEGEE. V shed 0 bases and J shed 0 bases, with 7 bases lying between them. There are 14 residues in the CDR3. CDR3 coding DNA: TGTGCCAGCAGCTTGGACAGCAGCTCCTACGAGCAGTACTTC. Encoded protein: CASSLDSSSYEQYF.

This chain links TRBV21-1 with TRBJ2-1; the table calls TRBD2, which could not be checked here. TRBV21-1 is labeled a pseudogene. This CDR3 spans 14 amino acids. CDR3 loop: CASSKGDLCGEQFF. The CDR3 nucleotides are TGTGCCAGCAGCAAAGGGGACTTATGCGGCGAGCAGTTCTTC.

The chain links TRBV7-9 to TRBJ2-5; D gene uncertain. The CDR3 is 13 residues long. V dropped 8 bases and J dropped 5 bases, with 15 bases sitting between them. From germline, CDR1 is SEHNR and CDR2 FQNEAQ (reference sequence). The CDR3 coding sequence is TGTGCCAGCTGTGGCGGACCCGAGGAGACCCAGTACTTC. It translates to CASCGGPEETQYF.

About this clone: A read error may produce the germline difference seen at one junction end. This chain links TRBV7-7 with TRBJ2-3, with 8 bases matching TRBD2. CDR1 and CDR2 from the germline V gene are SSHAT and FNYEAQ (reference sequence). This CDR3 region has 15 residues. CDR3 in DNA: TGTGCTAGCAGCTTAATGGCGGGAGGTGCAGATACGCAGTATTTT. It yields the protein CASSLMAGGADTQYF. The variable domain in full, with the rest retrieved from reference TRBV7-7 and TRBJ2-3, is GAGVSQSPRYKVTKRGQDVTLRCDPISSHATLYWYQQALGQGPEFLTYFNYEAQPDKSGLPSDRFSAERPEGSISTLTIQRTEQRDSAMYRCASSLMAGGADTQYFGPGTRLTVL.

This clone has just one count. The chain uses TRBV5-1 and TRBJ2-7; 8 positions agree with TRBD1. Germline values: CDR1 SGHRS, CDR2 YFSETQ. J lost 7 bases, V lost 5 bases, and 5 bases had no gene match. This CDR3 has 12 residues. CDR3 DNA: TGCGCCAGCAGGGTGGACAGGGCTGAGCAGTACTTC. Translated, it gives CASRVDRAEQYF.